This paragraph reports one T cell receptor (beta chain). Its antigen is still unknown. Being one base from a much bigger clone, this may be a read error. The data were taken from a study of tumor-infiltrating lymphocytes in primary liver carcinoma. In the study overall: Male and female patients aged 30 to 69 years made up the cohort.

Using a constant-region primer together with ProtoScript II reverse transcriptase, TCR beta cDNA was made from about 500 ng of total RNA. ARM-PCR, slightly modified, supplied the TCR beta libraries through three nested multiplex PCR rounds. Running ten to eleven cycles apiece, the first two PCR rounds relied on TRBV1-TRBV30 forward primers together with a C-beta reverse primer. MiXCR, run by TCRdb on the multiplex PCR reads, gives a single entry per CDR3 protein. The repertoire holds fewer than 400,000 distinct CDR3 sequences, with around three fifths as singletons. Germline V lookup: CDR1 SQVTM, CDR2 ANQGSEA. With V trimmed by 5 bases and J by 2 bases, 5 bases remained unmatched. CDR3 length: 14 residues. Whole-study results and caveats: When set against blood, tumors had a significantly higher top-250-clone fraction (p = 0.039). Without sorting, CD4+ versus CD8+ T cell repertoires were not compared. Tumor-adjacent and tumor-blood pairs shared a smaller degree of overlap than tumor region pairs.

Germline DNA was also extracted, and blood RNA derived from unsorted whole blood. The TCR originated in a woman aged 25 to 39 with primary liver carcinoma and hepatitis B virus infection. Source material: peripheral blood. The chain recombines TRBV29-1 with TRBJ2-7; 11 bases agree with TRBD1. The CDR3 sequence is CSVLDRGRTYEQYF. The CDR3 nucleotides are TGCAGCGTTCTGGACAGGGGGCGGACCTACGAGCAGTACTTC.